A single sample is the source of the 17 T cell receptor beta chains below, sequenced in a study of cytomegalovirus exposure and HLA in healthy donors. The study ran its PCR with 60 Vbeta and 13 Jbeta primers. Sequencing was performed with immunoSEQ multiplex PCR; in TCRdb, only in-frame clones are kept and a portion is missing. The data hold about 160,000 clones, with 82% observed a single time. The sample taken for sequencing was PBMCs. Every receptor here comes from a man in his forties or fifties in good health and CMV-seropositive.

The genes are TRBV11-3 and TRBJ2-1, with D tentatively TRBD1 (6 bases). The CDR3 covers 15 residues. V lost 4 bases and J lost 0, with 10 bases in between. Per germline, CDR1 SGHNT and CDR2 YENEEA. The DNA of the CDR3 is TGTGCCAGCAGCTCGGACAGAGGCTCCTACAATGAGCAGTTCTTC. Protein: CASSSDRGSYNEQFF.

V gene TRBV7-8 combines with J gene TRBJ1-4, with 8 bases fitting TRBD1. V lost 5 bases, J lost 8 bases, and 7 bases stayed unmatched. Germline V gene lookup returns CDR1 SGHVS and CDR2 FQNEAQ. This CDR3 spans 14 amino acids. Here the CDR3 reads CASSADRVGEKLFF. The CDR3 DNA follows: TGTGCCAGCAGCGCGGACAGGGTTGGAGAAAAACTGTTTTTT.

This clone was observed a handful of times. This chain joins TRBV6-1 and TRBJ1-4; tentatively, D is TRBD1 (6 bases). The CDR3 has 15 residues. The germline V gene has CDR1 MNHNS and CDR2 SASEGT. V gave up 2 bases and J gave up 7 bases, with 14 bases separating them. DNA of the CDR3: TGTGCCAGCAGTGAAATCAGGGGAGAGGGTGAAAAACTGTTTTTT. It codes for CASSEIRGEGEKLFF.

The chain joins TRBV6-1 to TRBJ1-5, with 9 positions matching TRBD1. The CDR3 loop spans 18 amino acids. The germline V gene encodes CDR1 MNHNS and CDR2 SASEGT. Trimming at V came to 6 bases and at J to 0 bases, leaving 12 bases not matched to a gene. CDR3: CASREPGQGPYSNQPQHF. The CDR3 nucleotides are TGTGCCAGCAGAGAACCGGGACAGGGACCTTATAGCAATCAGCCCCAGCATTTT.

This chain uses TRBV19 with TRBJ2-1; 7 bases are shared with TRBD2. With 1 base clipped from V and 3 bases from J, the junction kept 3 bases outside the gene matches. This CDR3 has 15 amino acids. CDR1 and CDR2 from the germline V gene are LNHDA and SQIVND (reference sequence). CDR3 residues: CASSIARGGYNEQFF. The DNA for the CDR3 is TGTGCCAGTAGTATAGCGCGCGGGGGCTACAATGAGCAGTTCTTC.

The V call is TRBV9, the J call TRBJ1-2, with TRBD1 as a possible D gene (6 bases). The CDR3 sequence is 16 residues long. V lost 4 bases to trimming and J lost 4 bases, with 20 bases between them. The germline CDR1 and CDR2 sequences are SGDLS and YYNGEE. The CDR3 protein is CASSIRDLDSPYGYTF. CDR3 DNA sequence: TGTGCCAGCAGCATCCGAGACCTGGACAGCCCCTATGGCTACACCTTC.

The chain uses TRBV11-3 and TRBJ2-7; TRBD1 agrees at 9 bases. This CDR3 has 15 amino acids. The V gene end was trimmed by 5 bases and the J gene end by 5 bases; junction bases not matched to a gene: 10. Looked up from germline, CDR1 is SGHNT and CDR2 is YENEEA. This CDR3 is CASSPRGTGRDEQYF. CDR3 bases: TGTGCCAGCAGCCCCAGAGGGACAGGGAGGGACGAGCAGTACTTC.

This chain joins TRBV28 and TRBJ2-6; no definite D call. The germline V gene encodes CDR1 MDHEN and CDR2 SYDVKM. The CDR3 length is 14 residues. V lost 11 bases, J lost 1 base, and 12 bases lay in between. The CDR3 bases are TGTGCCCTTGCTAAGACATCTGGGGCCAACGTCCTGACTTTC. As protein: CALAKTSGANVLTF.

The CDR3 reads CASSLGEGGSYEQYF. The CDR3 nucleotides read TGTGCCAGCAGCTTAGGGGAAGGGGGATCCTACGAGCAGTACTTC. This rearrangement joins TRBV7-2 to TRBJ2-7; D might be TRBD1 (6 bases). There are 15 residues in the CDR3. V was cut by 1 base and J by 1 base, with 11 bases left in between. Germline V gene data show CDR1 as SGHTA and CDR2 as FQGNSA.

The sample holds a few counts of this clone. The chain combines TRBV5-1 with TRBJ2-1; 15 bases are a match to TRBD2. V was pared by 0 bases and J by 10 bases, with 2 bases of the junction left unmatched. This CDR3 region has 15 residues. Germline V gene sequence: CDR1 SGHRS, CDR2 YFSETQ. For the CDR3, the DNA is TGCGCCAGCAGCTTGGGGACTAGCGGGGGGGCAGAGCAGTTCTTC. Protein: CASSLGTSGGAEQFF.

This clone was seen once. The chain is built from TRBV5-1 and TRBJ2-1; the match to TRBD2 covers 7 bases. Germline assignment: CDR1 SGHRS and CDR2 YFSETQ. V trimming: 0 bases; J trimming: 7 bases; junction bases outside the gene matches: 16. CDR3 length: 18 amino acids. DNA for the CDR3: TGCGCCAGCAGCTTGGGGCGGTTGGCGGGAGTTGGCAGGAATGAGCAGTTCTTC. It encodes CASSLGRLAGVGRNEQFF.

The chain uses TRBV11-2 and TRBJ2-1; 7 positions agree with TRBD2. Germline CDR1 SGHAT, CDR2 FQNNGV. The CDR3 is 15 residues long. The junction had 11 bases not matched to a gene; V was cut back by 5 bases and J by 7 bases. The CDR3 is CASSLRGSGRNEQFF. CDR3 nucleotide sequence: TGTGCCAGCAGCCTGCGCGGGAGTGGTCGGAATGAGCAGTTCTTC.

The rearrangement links TRBV7-9 to TRBJ1-3; 8 bases align to TRBD1. This CDR3 is 15 amino acids long. With 3 bases clipped from V and 3 bases from J, the junction kept 4 bases outside the gene matches. The germline V gene has CDR1 SEHNR and CDR2 FQNEAQ (reference sequence). This chain's CDR3 is CASSFSGGFGNTIYF. The CDR3 bases are TGTGCCAGCAGCTTCTCAGGGGGCTTTGGAAACACCATATATTTT. The full variable domain, its missing parts supplied by reference TRBV7-9 and TRBJ1-3, is DTGVSQNPRHKITKRGQNVTFRCDPISEHNRLYWYRQTLGQGPEFLTYFQNEAQLEKSRLLSDRFSAERPKGSFSTLEIQRTEQGDSAMYLCASSFSGGFGNTIYFGEGSWLTVV.

The rearrangement links TRBV7-2 to TRBJ1-2; 8 nucleotides agree with TRBD1. With 3 bases clipped from V and 2 bases from J, the junction kept 5 bases outside the gene matches. The CDR3 is 15 residues long. Germline V lookup: CDR1 SGHTA, CDR2 FQGNSA. The CDR3 DNA follows: TGTGCCAGCAGCTTGATTTCAGGGGGCAACTATGGCTACACCTTC. As protein: CASSLISGGNYGYTF.

The table lists this clone with a few counts. The chain carries TRBV5-1 and TRBJ1-3, with 9 bases matching TRBD1. The V and J ends lost 3 bases and 6 bases, in that order; junction bases with no gene match: 7. CDR3 length equals 15 residues. Germline CDR1 reads SGHRS; CDR2 reads YFSETQ. The CDR3 DNA sequence: TGCGCCAGCAGCTCTTTACAGGGGGCGCAAAACACCATATATTTT. As protein: CASSSLQGAQNTIYF.

This clone was detected a few times. This chain connects TRBV7-2 to TRBJ2-3; the D gene is possibly TRBD2 (5 bases). The CDR3 totals 12 residues. Germline values: CDR1 SGHTA, CDR2 FQGNSA. The V end lost 6 bases, the J end lost 7 bases, and 11 bases lay between the germline ends. CDR3 sequence (DNA): TGTGCCAGCAGTTCGAGCGGATATACGCAGTATTTT. It encodes CASSSSGYTQYF.

The CDR3 DNA follows: TGTGCCAGCAGCGTAAGTTTTAGCGAGCCAGATACGCAGTATTTT. Translated: CASSVSFSEPDTQYF. The chain carries TRBV9 and TRBJ2-3; D is perhaps TRBD2 (5 bases). This CDR3 spans 15 amino acids. The germline V gene has CDR1 SGDLS and CDR2 YYNGEE. V dropped 1 base and J dropped 4 bases, with 13 bases sitting between them.